This T cell receptor (beta chain) was found in a study of technical replicates of blood from several donors. Per germline, CDR1 MNHEY and CDR2 SVGAGI. Trimming removed 1 base at V and 0 bases at J, with 8 bases between. The CDR3 runs 15 residues. Assay: immunoSEQ multiplex PCR; the TCRdb copy retains only in-frame clones and omits some. The sample includes some 83,000 clones, 93% of them seen just once. Input material: T cells isolated from PBMCs. The rearrangement uses TRBV6-5 and TRBJ2-3, with D maybe TRBD2 (6 bases). This TCR derives from a human donor in good health. The CDR3 sequence is CASSYFGTSTDTQYF. In DNA, the CDR3 is TGTGCCAGCAGTTACTTTGGGACTAGCACAGATACGCAGTATTTT.